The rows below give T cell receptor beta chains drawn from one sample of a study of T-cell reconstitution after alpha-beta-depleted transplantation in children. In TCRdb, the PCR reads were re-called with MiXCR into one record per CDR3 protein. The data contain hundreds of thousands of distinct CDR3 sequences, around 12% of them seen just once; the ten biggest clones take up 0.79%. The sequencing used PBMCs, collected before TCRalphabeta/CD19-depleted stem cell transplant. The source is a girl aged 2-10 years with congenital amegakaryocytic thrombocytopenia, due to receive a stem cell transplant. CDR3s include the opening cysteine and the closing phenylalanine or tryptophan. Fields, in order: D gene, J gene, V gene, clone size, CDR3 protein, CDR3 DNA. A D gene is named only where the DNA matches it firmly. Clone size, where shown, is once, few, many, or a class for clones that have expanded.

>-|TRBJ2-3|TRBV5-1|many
CASSPGTSADTQYF
TGTGCCAGCAGCCCCGGGACATCTGCAGATACGCAGTATTTT
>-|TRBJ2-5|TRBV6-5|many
CASSYSMGSSGETQYF
TGTGCCAGCAGTTACTCGATGGGTAGTAGCGGAGAGACCCAGTACTTC
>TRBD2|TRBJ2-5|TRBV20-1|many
CSGKREVGLETQYF
TGCAGCGGGAAGCGGGAGGTTGGTTTGGAGACCCAGTACTTC
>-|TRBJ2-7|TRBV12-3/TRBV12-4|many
CASSFGGQNYEQYF
TGTGCCAGCAGTTTTGGGGGCCAAAACTACGAGCAGTACTTC
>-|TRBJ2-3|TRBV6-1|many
CASIHRQDTDTQYF
TGTGCCAGCATCCACAGACAGGACACAGATACGCAGTATTTT
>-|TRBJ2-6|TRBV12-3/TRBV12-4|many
CASSVGANVLTF
TGTGCCAGCAGTGTTGGGGCCAACGTCCTGACTTTC
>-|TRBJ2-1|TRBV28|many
CASRLGDEQFF
TGTGCCAGCAGGCTTGGCGATGAGCAGTTCTTC
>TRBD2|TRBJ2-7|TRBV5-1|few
CASSSWTSGNYEQYF
TGCGCCAGCAGCTCCTGGACTAGCGGGAACTACGAGCAGTACTTC
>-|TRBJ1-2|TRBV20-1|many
CSARGGLNYGYTF
TGCAGTGCTAGGGGCGGTCTCAACTATGGCTACACCTTC
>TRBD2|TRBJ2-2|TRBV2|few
CASSEDGDYPWELFF
TGTGCCAGCAGTGAAGACGGGGACTACCCTTGGGAGCTGTTTTTT
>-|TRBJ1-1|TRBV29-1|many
CSVDGDSGTEAFF
TGCAGCGTTGATGGGGATTCAGGAACTGAAGCTTTCTTT
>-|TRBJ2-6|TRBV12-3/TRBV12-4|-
CTSSPTGFLFSSGANVLTF
TGTACCAGCAGTCCTACAGGTTTCCTATTCTCCTCTGGGGCCAACGTCCTGACTTTC
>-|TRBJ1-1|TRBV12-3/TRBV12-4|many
CASSLVFRVNTEAFF
TGTGCCAGCAGTTTAGTTTTCCGAGTGAACACTGAAGCTTTCTTT
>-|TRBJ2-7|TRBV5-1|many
CASSPFSTGLTYEQYF
TGCGCCAGCAGCCCTTTTTCAACGGGCTTAACCTACGAGCAGTACTTC
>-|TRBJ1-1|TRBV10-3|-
CAITSGANTEAFF
TGTGCCATCACATCGGGAGCGAACACTGAAGCTTTCTTT
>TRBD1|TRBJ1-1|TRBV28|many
CASGQGAGYTEAFF
TGTGCCAGCGGACAGGGGGCAGGGTACACTGAAGCTTTCTTT
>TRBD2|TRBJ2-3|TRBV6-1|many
CASSPGTSGVTQYF
TGTGCCAGCAGCCCCGGGACTAGCGGTGTCACGCAGTATTTT
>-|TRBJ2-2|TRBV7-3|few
CASSLISPPRNTGELFF
TGTGCCAGCAGCTTAATCAGTCCCCCCCGAAACACCGGGGAGCTGTTTTTT
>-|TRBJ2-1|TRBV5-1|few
CASSFRSDEQFF
TGCGCCAGCAGCTTTCGAAGCGATGAGCAGTTCTTC
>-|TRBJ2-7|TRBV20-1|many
CSARTRSSYEQYF
TGCAGTGCTAGAACCAGGTCGTCCTACGAGCAGTACTTC
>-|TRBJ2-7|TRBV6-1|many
CASRRVEQYF
TGTGCCAGCAGGAGGGTCGAGCAGTACTTC
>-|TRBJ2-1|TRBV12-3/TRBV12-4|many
CASSFRGTANEQFF
TGTGCCAGCAGTTTTAGGGGGACGGCCAATGAGCAGTTCTTC
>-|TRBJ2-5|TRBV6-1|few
CASSETVSGETQYF
TGTGCCAGCAGTGAGACGGTCTCCGGAGAGACCCAGTACTTC
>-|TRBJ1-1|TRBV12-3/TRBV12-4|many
CASSFERNTEAFF
TGTGCCAGCAGCTTTGAGCGGAACACTGAAGCTTTCTTT
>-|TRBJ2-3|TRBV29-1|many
CSVENAGFGAVRTDTQYF
TGCAGCGTTGAAAATGCAGGGTTTGGGGCAGTTCGCACAGATACGCAGTATTTT
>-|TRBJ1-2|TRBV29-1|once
CSVKQGDRSYGYTF
TGCAGCGTTAAACAGGGTGATAGGAGCTATGGCTACACCTTC
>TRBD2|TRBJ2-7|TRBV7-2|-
CASSFRDRLSGTSGRSSYEQYF
TGTGCCAGCAGCTTCCGGGACAGATTGTCCGGGACTAGCGGGAGAAGCTCCTACGAGCAGTACTTC
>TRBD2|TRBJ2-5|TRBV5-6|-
CASSRSGRWETQYF
TGTGCCAGCAGCCGTAGCGGGAGGTGGGAGACCCAGTACTTC
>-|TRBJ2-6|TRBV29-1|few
CSVMVEWGANVLTF
TGCAGCGTTATGGTGGAGTGGGGGGCCAACGTCCTGACTTTC
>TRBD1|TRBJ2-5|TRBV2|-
CASRIRGQGAPPRETQYF
TGTGCCAGCAGAATTAGGGGACAGGGCGCCCCACCAAGAGAGACCCAGTACTTC
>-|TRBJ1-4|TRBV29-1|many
CSVFRPGPNEKLFF
TGCAGCGTCTTCCGACCCGGCCCCAATGAAAAACTGTTTTTT
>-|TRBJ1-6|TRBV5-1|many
CASSLVVGGNSPLHF
TGCGCCAGCAGCTTGGTAGTGGGCGGTAATTCACCCCTCCACTTT